The 16 T cell receptor beta chains presented below share a single source sample, sequenced in a study of OX40 agonist ivuxolimab in advanced cancers. The assay was immunoSEQ multiplex PCR, and TCRdb's table has in-frame clones only and misses some. The repertoire holds roughly 80,000 clones, with around 82% as singletons. The sequences come from CD4+ or CD8+ T cells sorted from blood, collected in a trial of the OX40 agonist ivuxolimab. These receptors were collected from an adult with an advanced solid tumor such as melanoma, head and neck, liver or kidney cancer.

This chain links TRBV15 with TRBJ2-1, with a tentative D call TRBD2 (6 bases). Germline lookup yields CDR1 LNHNV and CDR2 YYDKDF (reference sequence). This CDR3 is 16 amino acids long. V was shortened by 3 bases and J by 4 bases, with 16 bases between the two germline ends. In DNA form, the CDR3 reads TGTGCCACCAGCAGCCCCGGGAGCGGGCTATACAATGAGCAGTTCTTC. It codes for CATSSPGSGLYNEQFF.

This clone was counted between two and nine times. The chain is built from TRBV18 and TRBJ1-1; tentative D call: TRBD1 (5 bases). CDR1 KGHSH and CDR2 LQKENI come from the germline V gene. The CDR3 runs 16 residues. V shed 6 bases and J shed 0 bases, with 17 bases lying between them. The CDR3 loop is CASSRGVAGLNTEAFF. CDR3 nucleotides: TGTGCCAGCTCTCGCGGGGTTGCAGGGTTGAACACTGAAGCTTTCTTT.

The chain employs TRBV2 and TRBJ1-5; no clear D gene. The CDR3 covers 13 residues. Per the germline V gene, CDR1 is SNHLY and CDR2 is FYNNEI. Between the trimmed V and J ends, which lost 6 bases and 1 base, there was a span of 7 bases. CDR3 DNA: TGTGCCAGCAGGGCCAGAAGCAATCAGCCCCAGCATTTT. Its translation is CASRARSNQPQHF.

V and J are TRBV28 and TRBJ2-3; D not certain. V dropped 5 bases and J dropped 2 bases, with 11 bases sitting between them. Germline V lookup: CDR1 MDHEN, CDR2 SYDVKM. CDR3 length: 14 residues. CDR3 DNA sequence: TGTGCCAGCAGTCTACTATTTCTCACAGATACGCAGTATTTT. This gives the protein CASSLLFLTDTQYF.

The chain is built from TRBV30 and TRBJ2-4; D is undetermined. Trimming removed 1 base from V and 0 bases from J, with 4 bases in between. The germline V gene encodes CDR1 GTSNPN and CDR2 SVGIG (reference sequence). The CDR3 contains 13 residues. The CDR3 DNA reads TGTGCCTGGAGTGAGTCAGCCAAAAACATTCAGTACTTC. Encoded protein: CAWSESAKNIQYF.

DNA for the CDR3: TGTGCCAGCAGGCAGCGCATGACAGGGGGCCAAGAGACCCAGTACTTC. Translating it yields CASRQRMTGGQETQYF. This rearrangement joins TRBV7-8 to TRBJ2-5, with TRBD1 matching 9 bases. This CDR3 has 16 amino acids. Germline CDR1 is SGHVS and CDR2 is FQNEAQ. J lost 1 base, V lost 6 bases, and 9 bases had no gene match.

This clone occurred a few times. The chain has TRBV2 and TRBJ2-7; TRBD2 is a possible D gene (5 bases). V lost 11 bases and J 2 bases, leaving 13 bases between the germline ends. Per the germline V gene, CDR1 is SNHLY and CDR2 is FYNNEI. This CDR3 region has 12 residues. The CDR3 DNA reads as TGTGCCGACGGGGTGCAAGCCTACGAGCAGTACTTC. Translated, it gives CADGVQAYEQYF.

J is TRBJ2-1 and V is TRBV5-4, with 7 bases lining up with TRBD2. This CDR3 has 16 amino acids. V trimming: 5 bases; J trimming: 9 bases; junction bases outside the gene matches: 17. The germline gives CDR1 SGHNT, CDR2 YYREEE (reference sequence). CDR3 bases: TGTGCCAGCAGGCAGCGGCGAGGACTAGGGGCGAGTGAGCAGTTCTTC. Encoded protein: CASRQRRGLGASEQFF.

The rearrangement joins TRBV18 to TRBJ2-5; 8 bases fit TRBD1. V was pared by 3 bases and J by 5 bases, with 5 bases of the junction left unmatched. The germline V gene encodes CDR1 KGHSH and CDR2 LQKENI. There are 14 residues in the CDR3. This CDR3 reads CASSPGQGPETQYF. CDR3 in DNA: TGTGCCAGCTCACCTGGACAGGGCCCGGAGACCCAGTACTTC. The whole variable domain, filled in from reference TRBV18 and TRBJ2-5, reads NAGVMQNPRHLVRRRGQEARLRCSPMKGHSHVYWYRQLPEEGLKFMVYLQKENIIDESGMPKERFSAEFPKEGPSILRIQQVVRGDSAAYFCASSPGQGPETQYFGPGTRLLVL.

This chain connects TRBV5-6 to TRBJ2-4; D remains unclear. Between the trimmed V and J ends, which lost 0 bases and 7 bases, there was a span of 5 bases. This CDR3 region has 12 residues. CDR1 and CDR2 (germline): SGHDT, YYEEEE. In nucleotides, the CDR3 is TGTGCCAGCAGCTTGGGAGAGAACATTCAGTACTTC. This translates into CASSLGENIQYF.

The gene calls are TRBV30 and TRBJ1-1, with 8 positions matching TRBD1. The V gene's germline CDR1 is GTSNPN and CDR2 SVGIG (reference sequence). The V gene end was trimmed by 2 bases and the J gene end by 5 bases; junction bases not matched to a gene: 10. This CDR3 is 15 amino acids long. The CDR3 bases are TGTGCCTGGAGTTCTCTTCGACAGGGGTTAACTGAAGCTTTCTTT. It encodes CAWSSLRQGLTEAFF. Drawing the rest from reference TRBV30 and TRBJ1-1, the complete variable domain is SQTIHQWPATLVQPVGSPLSLECTVEGTSNPNLYWYRQAAGRGLQLLFYSVGIGQISSEVPQNLSASRPQDRQFILSSKKLLLSDSGFYLCAWSSLRQGLTEAFFGQGTRLTVV.

The chain couples TRBV5-1 to TRBJ2-5; D possibly matches TRBD1 or TRBD2 (6 bases each). The J call may not be correct, given that the DNA end is closer to TRBJ2-7. CDR3 length: 15 residues. The germline V gene encodes CDR1 SGHRS and CDR2 YFSETQ. CDR3 sequence reads: CASSPGGTKIYEQYF. CDR3 in DNA: TGCGCCAGCAGCCCGGGCGGGACAAAGATTTACGAGCAGTACTTC.

This clone showed up just once. At the DNA level, this CDR3 is encoded by other sequences in the same sample as well. The V gene is TRBV9, the J gene TRBJ1-6; D remains ambiguous. The CDR3 is made up of 14 amino acids. CDR1 is SGDLS, CDR2 YYNGEE, per germline. V was trimmed by 0 bases and J by 7 bases, leaving 8 bases between them. The DNA of the CDR3 is TGTGCCAGCAGCGTAGGTGGAGGGAATTCACCCCTCCACTTT. Protein sequence: CASSVGGGNSPLHF.

The chain links TRBV30 to TRBJ1-2; 7 bases are shared with TRBD1. In germline, CDR1 is GTSNPN, CDR2 SVGIG (reference sequence). This CDR3 spans 13 amino acids. V lost 7 bases to trimming and J lost 8 bases; unmatched junction nucleotides: 13. The CDR3 nucleotides read TGTGCCTATTCCGGGACAGAATATGGAGGCTACACCTTC. Its translation is CAYSGTEYGGYTF.

This clone came up once. The chain is built from TRBV5-4 and TRBJ2-7; 11 nucleotides align to TRBD1. CDR1 is SGHNT and CDR2 is YYREEE in the germline V gene (reference sequence). The CDR3 is made up of 15 amino acids. With 4 bases clipped from V and 9 bases from J, the junction kept 12 bases outside the gene matches. This chain's CDR3 is CASSLGRTGGLGQYF. CDR3 DNA: TGTGCCAGCAGCCTAGGTCGGACAGGGGGCTTAGGGCAGTACTTC.

The rearrangement joins TRBV6-5 to TRBJ2-7; 9 bases line up with TRBD2. The CDR3 runs to 13 residues. Losses at the gene ends were 8 bases for V and 1 base for J; bases not matched to a gene: 3. Germline V lookup: CDR1 MNHEY, CDR2 SVGAGI. CDR3 amino acids: CASQRGVSYEQYF. The CDR3 bases are TGTGCCAGCCAGCGGGGGGTTTCCTACGAGCAGTACTTC.